The entry below describes one T cell receptor beta chain. Trimming cost V 2 bases and J 7 bases, with 10 bases left between them. Germline loops: CDR1 SGDLS, CDR2 YYNGEE. The CDR3 extends over 13 amino acids. This sample stems from a study of shared clonotypes between healthy human individuals. The table came from immunoSEQ multiplex PCR; TCRdb's copy has only in-frame clones and leaves some out. The sample gives roughly 1 million clones, 65% to 80% of which show up once; approximately 1.3% is in the top ten. Sequenced sample: memory CD4+ T cells sorted from blood. Subset defined: CD45RA-negative fraction. The clonotype was recovered from a young man in good health. The chain joins TRBV9 to TRBJ1-3; tentative D call: TRBD1 (5 bases). Written as DNA, the CDR3 is TGTGCCAGCAGCGTGGAGGGGCTCAACACCATATATTTT. This encodes CASSVEGLNTIYF.